What follows are 3 T cell receptor beta chains derived from one specimen sequenced in a study of beta chain features in type 1 diabetes. Every bit of the isolated RNA underwent reverse transcription, so sequencing read expressed TCRB transcripts. Sequencing was performed with immunoSEQ multiplex PCR; in TCRdb, only in-frame clones are kept and a portion is missing. The sample lists about 900,000 clones, roughly 15% occurring once. Sequencing was done on a sample of naive CD4+ T cells from blood. These receptors were obtained from a woman in her late teens or twenties in good health.

This clone was detected a few times. This chain links TRBV20-1 with TRBJ1-2; D remains ambiguous. The CDR3 length is 10 residues. Germline CDR1 DFQATT, CDR2 SNEGSKA (reference sequence). Trimming removed 2 bases at V and 7 bases at J, with 5 bases between. The CDR3 DNA is TGCAGTGCTAGATTTAGTGGCTACACCTTC. This codes for CSARFSGYTF.

This clone occurred a few times. This chain uses TRBV4-3 with TRBJ2-2, with D possibly being TRBD1 or TRBD2 (5 bases each). CDR1 and CDR2 from the germline V gene are LGHNA and YSLEER. V lost 0 bases and J 9 bases, leaving 11 bases between the germline ends. The CDR3 is 14 amino acids. The DNA for the CDR3 is TGCGCCAGCAGCCAAGAGGGGACGGGAAGGGAGCTGTTTTTT. Translation: CASSQEGTGRELFF.

This clone occurred a few times. The chain joins TRBV5-4 to TRBJ2-1; 11 nucleotides line up with TRBD2. V was clipped by 1 base and J by 0 bases; unmatched bases: 6. Per germline, CDR1 SGHNT and CDR2 YYREEE (reference sequence). The CDR3 is 18 residues long. The CDR3 bases are TGTGCCAGCAGCTTGTCCACTAGCGGGAGACTCTCCTACAATGAGCAGTTCTTC. This gives the protein CASSLSTSGRLSYNEQFF.